The T cell receptor beta chain described here comes from a study of cytomegalovirus exposure and HLA in healthy donors. This clone was observed once. CDR1 and CDR2 from the germline V gene are MDHEN and SYDVKM. The V segment lost 6 bases and the J segment 3 bases; nucleotides outside the gene matches: 10. CDR3 length equals 15 residues. The PCR had 60 Vbeta and 13 Jbeta primers. The data were produced by immunoSEQ multiplex PCR, yet TCRdb's version contains in-frame clones alone and is incomplete. The data hold around 90,000 clones, with approximately 83% observed a single time. The receptor comes from a man between 45 and 60 years old in good health and CMV-seronegative. The genes are TRBV28 and TRBJ1-2; 7 bases are shared with TRBD1. Material for sequencing was PBMCs. The CDR3 nucleotides read TGTGCCAGCAGCCGCCGGGACAGAACCTACTATGGCTACACCTTC. Its protein is CASSRRDRTYYGYTF.